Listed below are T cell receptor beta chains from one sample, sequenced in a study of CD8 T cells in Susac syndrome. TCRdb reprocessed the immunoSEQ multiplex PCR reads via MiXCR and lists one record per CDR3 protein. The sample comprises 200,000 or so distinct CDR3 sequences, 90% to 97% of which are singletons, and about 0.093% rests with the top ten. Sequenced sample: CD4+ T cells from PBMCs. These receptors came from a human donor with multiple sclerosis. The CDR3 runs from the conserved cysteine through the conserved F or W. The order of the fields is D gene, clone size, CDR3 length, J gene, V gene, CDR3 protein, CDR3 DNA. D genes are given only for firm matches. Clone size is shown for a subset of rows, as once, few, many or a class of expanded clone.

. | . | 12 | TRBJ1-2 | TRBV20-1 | CSARDLRGGYTF | TGCAGTGCTAGAGATCTGAGGGGCGGCTACACCTTC
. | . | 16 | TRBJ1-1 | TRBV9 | CASSVEGTGVDTEAFF | TGTGCCAGCAGCGTAGAGGGCACAGGAGTGGACACTGAAGCTTTCTTT
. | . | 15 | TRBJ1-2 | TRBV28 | CASSWRQRINYGYTF | TGTGCCAGCAGTTGGCGGCAGCGAATTAACTATGGCTACACCTTC
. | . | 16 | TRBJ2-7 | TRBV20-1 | CSAIKVLGQTPYEQYF | TGCAGTGCTATTAAAGTGCTGGGGCAGACTCCCTACGAGCAGTACTTC
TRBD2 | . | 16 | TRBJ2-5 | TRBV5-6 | CASSFLSGGDQETQYF | TGTGCCAGCAGCTTCTTAAGCGGGGGGGACCAAGAGACCCAGTACTTC
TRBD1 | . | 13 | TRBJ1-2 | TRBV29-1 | CSAMGQQNYGYTF | TGCAGCGCTATGGGACAGCAAAACTATGGCTACACCTTC
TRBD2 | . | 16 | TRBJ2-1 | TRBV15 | CATSREAGGAYNEQFF | TGTGCCACCAGCAGAGAGGCCGGGGGGGCCTACAATGAGCAGTTCTTC
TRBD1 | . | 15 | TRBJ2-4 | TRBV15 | CATSGDRDSPNIQYF | TGTGCCACCAGCGGAGACCGGGACAGTCCGAACATTCAGTACTTC
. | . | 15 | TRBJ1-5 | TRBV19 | CASSFNGGREQPQHF | TGTGCCAGTAGTTTCAACGGGGGGCGGGAACAGCCCCAGCATTTT
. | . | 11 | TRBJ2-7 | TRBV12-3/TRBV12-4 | CASRSSYEQYF | TGTGCCAGCAGGTCTTCTTACGAGCAGTACTTC
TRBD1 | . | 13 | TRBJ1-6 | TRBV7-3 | CASSRDRASPLHF | TGTGCCAGCAGCCGAGACAGGGCATCACCCCTCCACTTT
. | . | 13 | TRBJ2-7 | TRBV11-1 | CASSFFRVDEQYF | TGTGCCAGCAGCTTCTTCAGGGTAGACGAGCAGTACTTC
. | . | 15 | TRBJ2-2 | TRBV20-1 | CSATILTGDTGELFF | TGCAGTGCTACCATTCTTACCGGTGACACCGGGGAGCTGTTTTTT
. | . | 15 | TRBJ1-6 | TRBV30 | CAWGRRRDGDSPLHF | TGTGCCTGGGGCCGGCGCCGGGACGGAGATTCACCCCTCCACTTT
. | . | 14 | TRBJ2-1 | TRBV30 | CAWSVGGLGNEQFF | TGTGCCTGGAGTGTAGGGGGGCTTGGCAATGAGCAGTTCTTC
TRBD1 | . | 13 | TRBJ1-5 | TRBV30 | CAWSGQGDQPQHF | TGTGCCTGGAGTGGACAGGGCGATCAGCCCCAGCATTTT
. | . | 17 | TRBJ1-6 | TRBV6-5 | CASSYSAPSSYNSPLHF | TGTGCCAGCAGTTACTCGGCCCCGAGCTCCTATAATTCACCCCTCCACTTT
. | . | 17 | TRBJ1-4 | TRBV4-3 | CASSQEGVGAANEKLFF | TGCGCCAGCAGCCAAGAGGGGGTGGGGGCAGCTAATGAAAAACTGTTTTTT
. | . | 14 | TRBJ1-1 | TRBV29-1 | CSVELAGLNTEAFF | TGCAGCGTTGAGCTCGCAGGGCTCAACACTGAAGCTTTCTTT
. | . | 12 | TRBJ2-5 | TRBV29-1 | CSVRGQQETQYF | TGCAGCGTTCGGGGGCAACAAGAGACCCAGTACTTC
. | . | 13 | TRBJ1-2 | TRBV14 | CASSRAGVYGYTF | TGTGCCAGCAGCCGAGCAGGAGTCTATGGCTACACCTTC
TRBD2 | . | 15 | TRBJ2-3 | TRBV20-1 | CSASGGALSTDTQYF | TGCAGTGCTAGCGGGGGGGCGTTGTCCACAGATACGCAGTATTTT
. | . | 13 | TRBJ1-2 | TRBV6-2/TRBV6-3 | CASSYDMNYGYTF | TGTGCCAGCAGTTACGATATGAACTATGGCTACACCTTC
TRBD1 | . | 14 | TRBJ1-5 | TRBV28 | CASSLGQIWQPQHF | TGTGCCAGCAGCTTGGGACAGATCTGGCAGCCCCAGCATTTT
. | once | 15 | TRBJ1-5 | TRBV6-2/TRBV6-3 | CASSYGWGGDQPQHF | TGTGCCAGCAGTTACGGGTGGGGAGGGGATCAGCCCCAGCATTTT
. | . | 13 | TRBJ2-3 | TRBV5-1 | CASSREAEVTQYF | TGCGCCAGCAGCCGCGAAGCCGAGGTTACGCAGTATTTT
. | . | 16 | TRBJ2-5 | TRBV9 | CASSVGRQGGGETQYF | TGTGCCAGCAGCGTAGGCCGGCAGGGTGGAGGAGAGACCCAGTACTTC
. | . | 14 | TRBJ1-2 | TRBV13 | CASSLWAGVAGYTF | TGTGCCAGCAGCCTCTGGGCAGGAGTTGCTGGCTACACCTTC
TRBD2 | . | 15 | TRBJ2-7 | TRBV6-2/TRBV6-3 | CASSPGTSGGYEQYF | TGTGCCAGCAGTCCAGGGACTAGCGGGGGCTACGAGCAGTACTTC
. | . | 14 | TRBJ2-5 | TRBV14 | CASSQVLAAETQYF | TGTGCCAGCAGCCAAGTTCTAGCCGCAGAGACCCAGTACTTC
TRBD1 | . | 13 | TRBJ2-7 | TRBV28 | CASSLLGGAEQYF | TGTGCCAGCAGTTTATTAGGGGGCGCCGAGCAGTACTTC
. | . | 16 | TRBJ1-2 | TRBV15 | CATSRGARAPNYGYTF | TGTGCCACCAGCAGAGGAGCACGGGCACCTAACTATGGCTACACCTTC
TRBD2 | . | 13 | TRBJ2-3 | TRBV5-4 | CASSALAVDTQYF | TGTGCCAGCAGCGCACTAGCGGTGGATACGCAGTATTTT
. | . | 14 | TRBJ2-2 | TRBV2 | CASSGVIEDGELFF | TGTGCCAGCAGTGGAGTTATTGAGGACGGGGAGCTGTTTTTT
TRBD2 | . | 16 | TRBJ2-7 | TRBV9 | CASSGKKEGLPYEQYF | TGTGCCAGCAGCGGTAAAAAAGAGGGACTACCCTACGAGCAGTACTTC
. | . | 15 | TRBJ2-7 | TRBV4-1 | CASSQDLVGLRKQYF | TGCGCCAGCAGCCAAGATCTAGTCGGACTTCGGAAGCAGTACTTC
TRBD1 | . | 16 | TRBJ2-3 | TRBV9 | CASSVAKQGVVNTQYF | TGTGCCAGCAGCGTAGCGAAACAGGGGGTTGTCAATACGCAGTATTTT
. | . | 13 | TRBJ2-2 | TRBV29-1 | CSAGWVNTGELFF | TGCAGCGCTGGATGGGTGAACACCGGGGAGCTGTTTTTT
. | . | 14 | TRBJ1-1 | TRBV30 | CAWNGGPLNTEAFF | TGTGCCTGGAATGGAGGACCGTTGAACACTGAAGCTTTCTTT
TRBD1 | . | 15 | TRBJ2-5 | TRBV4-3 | CASSQDLGRGQTQYF | TGCGCCAGCAGCCAAGATCTAGGCAGGGGGCAGACCCAGTACTTC
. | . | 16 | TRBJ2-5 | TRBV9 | CASSVSPGGPQETQYF | TGTGCCAGCAGCGTTTCACCAGGCGGACCGCAAGAGACCCAGTACTTC
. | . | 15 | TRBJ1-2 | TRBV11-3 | CASSLDFRANYGYTF | TGTGCCAGCAGCTTAGATTTCCGAGCTAACTATGGCTACACCTTC
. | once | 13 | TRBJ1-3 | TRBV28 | CASSEITENTIYF | TGTGCCAGCAGCGAGATAACTGAAAACACCATATATTTT
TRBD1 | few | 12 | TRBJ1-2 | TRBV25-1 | CASSEDRGGYTF | TGTGCCAGCAGTGAGGACAGGGGTGGCTACACCTTC
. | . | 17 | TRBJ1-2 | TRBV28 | CASSEAGLIGGTYGYTF | TGTGCCAGCAGTGAGGCTGGACTGATTGGAGGGACCTATGGCTACACCTTC
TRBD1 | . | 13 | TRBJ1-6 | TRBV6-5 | CATSQGLRSPLHF | TGTGCCACCTCACAGGGGCTGCGGTCACCCCTCCACTTT
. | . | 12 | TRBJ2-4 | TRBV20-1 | CSAPKTQNIQYF | TGCAGTGCTCCCAAGACCCAAAACATTCAGTACTTC
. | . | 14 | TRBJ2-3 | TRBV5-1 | CASSLGTSTDTQYF | TGCGCCAGCAGCTTGGGGACGAGCACAGATACGCAGTATTTT
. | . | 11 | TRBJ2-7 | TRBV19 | CASRRSYEQYF | TGTGCCAGCCGGCGATCCTACGAGCAGTACTTC
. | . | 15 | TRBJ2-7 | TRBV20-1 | CSARDLGGVDYEQYF | TGCAGTGCTAGAGATTTAGGGGGGGTCGACTACGAGCAGTACTTC
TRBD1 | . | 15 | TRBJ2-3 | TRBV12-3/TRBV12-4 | CASSSPGQLTDTQYF | TGTGCCAGCAGTTCGCCGGGACAGCTCACAGATACGCAGTATTTT